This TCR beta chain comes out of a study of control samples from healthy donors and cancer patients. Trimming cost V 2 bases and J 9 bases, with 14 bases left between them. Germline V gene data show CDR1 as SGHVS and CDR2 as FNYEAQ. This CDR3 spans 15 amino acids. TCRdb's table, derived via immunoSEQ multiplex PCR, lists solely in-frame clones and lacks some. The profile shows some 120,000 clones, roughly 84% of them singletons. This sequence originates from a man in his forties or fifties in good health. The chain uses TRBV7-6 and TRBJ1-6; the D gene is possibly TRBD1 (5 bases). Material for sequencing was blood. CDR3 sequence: CASSLNQGSGSPLHF. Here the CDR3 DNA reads TGTGCCAGCAGCTTAAATCAGGGTTCTGGTTCACCCCTCCACTTT.